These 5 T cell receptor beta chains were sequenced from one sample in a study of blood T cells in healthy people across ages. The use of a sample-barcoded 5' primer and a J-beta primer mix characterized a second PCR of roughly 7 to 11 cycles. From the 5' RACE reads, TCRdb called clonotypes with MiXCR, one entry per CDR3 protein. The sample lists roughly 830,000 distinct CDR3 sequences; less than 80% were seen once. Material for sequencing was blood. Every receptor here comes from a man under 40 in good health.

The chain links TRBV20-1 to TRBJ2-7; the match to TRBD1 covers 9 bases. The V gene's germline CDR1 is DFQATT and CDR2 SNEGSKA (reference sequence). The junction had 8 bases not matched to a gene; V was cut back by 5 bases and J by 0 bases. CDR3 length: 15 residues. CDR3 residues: CSASAGTGNSYEQYF. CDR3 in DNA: TGCAGTGCTTCTGCCGGGACAGGGAACTCCTACGAGCAGTACTTC.

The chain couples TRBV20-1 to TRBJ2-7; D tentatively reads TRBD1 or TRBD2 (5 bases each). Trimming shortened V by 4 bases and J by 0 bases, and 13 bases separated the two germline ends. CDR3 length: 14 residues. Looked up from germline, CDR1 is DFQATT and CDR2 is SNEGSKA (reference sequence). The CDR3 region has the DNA TGCAGTGCTATCTCGGGACGGGGCTCCTACGAGCAGTACTTC. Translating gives CSAISGRGSYEQYF.

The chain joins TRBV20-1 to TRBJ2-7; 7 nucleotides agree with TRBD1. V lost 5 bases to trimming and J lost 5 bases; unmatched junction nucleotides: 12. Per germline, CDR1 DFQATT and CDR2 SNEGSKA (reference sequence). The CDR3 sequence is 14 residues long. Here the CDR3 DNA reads TGCAGTGCTCTCACCCGACAGGGAATCCACGAGCAGTACTTC. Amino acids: CSALTRQGIHEQYF.

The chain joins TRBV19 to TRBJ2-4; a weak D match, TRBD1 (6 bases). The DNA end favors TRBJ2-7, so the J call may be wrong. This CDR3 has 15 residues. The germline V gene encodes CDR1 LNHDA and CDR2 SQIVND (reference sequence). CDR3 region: CASSIVLGHLYEQYF. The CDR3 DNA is TGTGCCAGTAGTATAGTATTGGGACACCTCTACGAGCAGTACTTC.

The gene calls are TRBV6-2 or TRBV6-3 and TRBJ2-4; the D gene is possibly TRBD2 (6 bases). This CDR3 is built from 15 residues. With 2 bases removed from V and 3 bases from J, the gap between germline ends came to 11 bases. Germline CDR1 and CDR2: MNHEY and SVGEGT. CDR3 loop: CASSYGGASKNIQYF. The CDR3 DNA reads TGTGCCAGCAGTTACGGCGGGGCGAGCAAAAACATTCAGTACTTC.